This T cell receptor (beta chain) appears in the sequencing data of a study of cytomegalovirus exposure and HLA in healthy donors (dated by TCRdb to about 2017). With regard to the full study: An earlier analysis of roughly 610 of the donors reported approximately 300 Gb of sequence data and roughly 120 million unique TCR beta sequences obtained from about 179 million T cells. About 300 gigabases of sequencing data and 80 million or so unique TCR sequences were included in an early release covering about 700 HLA-typed donors. Of the roughly 400 genotyped donors, around 81% fell in the genetic ancestry cluster associated with self-reported Caucasian donors. The study aimed to test whether signatures of past pathogen exposure could be identified by cataloging public T cell receptors. The T cell repertoires of around 670 subjects were profiled by immunosequencing and related to cytomegalovirus serostatus. Along with the approximately 700-subject first cohort, a separate validation cohort of around 110 different subjects was used. To predict cytomegalovirus infection status, the study brought together high-throughput TCR immunosequencing, statistical association of individual TCRs with disease status, and machine learning. A later analysis re-examined previously published TCR beta repertoires from hundreds of donors and added high-resolution HLA genotyping to investigate patterns of TCR occurrence. Rather than drawing on any new phenotypic data, the later analysis identified candidate immune exposures from TCR beta sequences and the way those sequences occurred across donors. To decide whether each TCR beta V gene segment behaved as functional or pseudogenic, an earlier analysis of some 600 of the donors relied on high-throughput TCR beta sequencing. Alongside the repertoire data, information on donor age, sex, ethnicity and CMV serostatus was compiled. In a later genetic analysis, genome-wide SNP genotypes for 398 of the 666 donors were used, and that subset was treated as a discovery cohort. Every discovery cohort repertoire had been produced on one sequencing platform. HLA typing covered class I and class II loci at four-digit resolution. The number of donors typed differed by locus, with about 629-640 for A, B, C, DRB1 and DQB1, more than 500 for DQA1, 600 to 610 for DPA1, and 450 to 480 for DPB1. Because of strong linkage in the cohort, roughly five DR-DQ haplotypes were treated as single units for association and clustering. Across around 400 genotyped donors of the cohort, an average of roughly 250,000 unique TCR beta nucleotide sequences per donor were sequenced, and roughly 17% of those sequences were non-productive. General study outcomes and caveats: In an earlier analysis of about 600 of the donors, most TCR beta V segments appeared in productive rearrangements about 87% or about 30% of the time, broadly matching IMGT annotations. According to a later analysis, most CMV-associated TCR beta chains appeared to be HLA-restricted, and the HLA associations seemed to be driven largely by CMV exposure. In this cohort, only TCR beta chains were sequenced, and detectable features were limited by the absence of alpha or paired-chain data. In a later analysis, HLA-associated TCR beta chains were found to be more clonally expanded and to have lower generation probabilities than equally common non-associated chains. Presence/absence analyses assumed roughly uniform sequencing depth across donors, an assumption that may not hold. According to the authors, the approach could potentially be generalized to other disease states and immunological phenotypes. An association between a missense DCLRE1C variant and V-gene and J-gene trimming of TCR beta chains was found in a later genetic analysis and replicated in an independent cohort. The classifier was reported to diagnose cytomegalovirus status with high specificity and sensitivity in both the original cohort and the validation cohort. When HLA alleles, especially DR and DQ, strongly co-occurred, TCR associations were difficult to assign to individual alleles. Because counts were too low, 15 to 20 rarely observed V segments, including chromosome 9 orphons, were left out of the earlier analysis of approximately 580 of the donors. Specific HLA alleles were associated with 16,951 TCR beta sequences at a false discovery rate of 0.05 in a later analysis. The only immune exposure information available for the cohort was CMV serostatus. Linkage disequilibrium might explain the correlated functional status among segregating V segments, but an unknown experimental factor could not be ruled out. Most TCR sequences were seen in very few donors, while some public TCRs were found in many individuals. The study gave a list of about 170 TCR beta chains associated with cytomegalovirus. In a later analysis, several top co-occurrence clusters were reported to appear linked to parvovirus B19, influenza, CMV and Epstein-Barr virus. Some IMGT-functional V segments, including TRBV6-2 and TRBV6-3, could not be told apart with the 87-base-pair reads, so those segments were excluded. A further reported finding was that TCR beta sequences accurately predicted the HLA-A and HLA-B alleles for most subjects in the first cohort. According to a later genetic analysis, donors in an Asian-associated ancestry cluster had fewer N-insertions in productive TCRs than the approximately 650-donor mean. A later analysis found that TCR association rates varied across HLA loci, with DRB1 alleles showing the most associated TCRs and HLA-C alleles the fewest. A cluster of highly shared sequence variants was judged likely to be a technical artifact of the sequencing pipeline. HLA typing was unavailable for some donors at each locus, so association tests used only the typed subset. Three of the identified cytomegalovirus-associated TCR beta chains were confirmed in vitro to be specific for cytomegalovirus antigens.

About this clone: The antigen it binds to is not known. Base qualities are missing; no much larger clone stands one base away.

The cohort consisted of 650 to 850 healthy bone marrow donors. At the time of sampling, every cohort member was nominally healthy, though immune exposures that went unrecorded were likely present. The donor tested CMV seronegative and was one of the 352 seronegative cohort members. A peripheral blood sample was collected from each donor, and TCR beta sequencing was performed on peripheral blood mononuclear cells. The Qiagen DNeasy Blood Extraction Kit was used to extract genomic DNA from the blood cell samples. The protocol used for the library was the immunoSEQ multiplex PCR assay. For the multiplex PCR, a mixture combining 60 forward primers for TCR Vbeta segments and 13 reverse primers for TCR Jbeta segments was used. The CDR3 region of rearranged TCR beta genes was amplified from genomic DNA with a multiplex PCR assay. The amplified TCR beta libraries were sequenced on the Illumina HiSeq System as 87-base-pair reads. The study's processing was this. Across the 700 or so repertoires, a later analysis counted some 80 million unique TCR beta chains, around 11 million of which were shared by at least two donors. A nearest-neighbor algorithm error-corrected the raw reads and collapsed the reads into unique sequences, merging closely related sequences to remove PCR and sequencing errors. Alignment of CDR3 sequences to IMGT reference sequences was used to assign V, D and J gene segments. Each retained sequence needed at least a six-nucleotide match to both a V gene segment and a J gene segment. A rearrangement counted as productive if the CDR3 had no stop codons and remained in frame with V and J, and every other rearrangement counted as non-productive. CDR3 was defined by IMGT convention, running from the second conserved V-encoded cysteine to the conserved J-encoded phenylalanine. In an earlier analysis of around 540 of the donors, sequences lacking an unambiguous match to a single V gene segment were excluded. An earlier analysis of a few hundred of the donors classified V segments as functional when productive rearrangements were above 56.7% and as segregating when the standard deviation between donors was above 5%. A statistical classification framework was developed to diagnose cytomegalovirus status using the catalog of TCR beta chain sequences. In a later analysis, TCR nucleotide sequences were compared against IMGT/GENE-DB human TR gene sequences so that V and J genes could be assigned. Using the TCRdist pipeline, a later analysis assigned CDR3 sequences along with most-parsimonious VDJ recombination scenarios. In a later analysis, every TCR beta chain was defined by the combination of its CDR3 amino acid sequence and its V-gene family, and reads without a unique V-gene family were dropped. To address suspected cross-contamination and a sequencing artifact, a later analysis removed a few hundred highly shared, low-generation-probability nucleotide sequences. In a later analysis, a clonal expansion index was calculated for each public chain from normalized within-repertoire ranks of inferred template counts. In a later analysis, generation probabilities were computed with a VDJ recombination model fitted to out-of-frame rearrangements, and the resulting probabilities were checked against IGoR. In a later analysis, TCR-TCR, TCR-HLA and TCR-CMV co-occurrence was scored with hypergeometric tests, and a repertoire-size bias correction was applied to TCR pairs. False discovery rates were estimated in a later analysis by permuting HLA or CMV assignments 20 times. A later analysis grouped co-occurring TCRs with DBSCAN, adding TCRdist sequence similarity when clustering within HLA-allele-positive subsets. Repertoires with fewer than 30,000 or more than 120,000 public chains, plus five repertoires with anomalous nucleotide sharing, were excluded from co-occurrence clustering. TCRdb limited this immuneACCESS table to in-frame rearrangements with V and J called. A share of clones is missing; checked studies link under half to unresolved V genes, and the rest is unexplained. Clonal size and the V and J genes are those of that table, whereas D and trimming came from the DNA. The sample profile shows more than 70,000 clones; more than 60% of them were found once. Of the sample, about 2.1% falls within the top ten clones.

Looking up the germline V gene (reference sequence) yields CDR1 WNHNN and CDR2 SYGVQD. V and J lose 3 bases and 7 bases, and a span of 12 bases separates them. Including cysteine and phenylalanine, the CDR3 has 13 amino acids. Kept here is only the CDR3 DNA, which spans 39 bases and is read in frame from base 1. Recombination linked TRBV10-1 to TRBJ1-1; the D gene is unclear. This sequence was found in a boy aged 5-17 years in good health and CMV-seronegative. Sequencing was done on a sample of PBMCs. The base sequence is TGCGCCAGCAGTGAAGTAGTGGGCTATGAAGCTTTCTTT. Its product reads: CASSEVVGYEAFF.